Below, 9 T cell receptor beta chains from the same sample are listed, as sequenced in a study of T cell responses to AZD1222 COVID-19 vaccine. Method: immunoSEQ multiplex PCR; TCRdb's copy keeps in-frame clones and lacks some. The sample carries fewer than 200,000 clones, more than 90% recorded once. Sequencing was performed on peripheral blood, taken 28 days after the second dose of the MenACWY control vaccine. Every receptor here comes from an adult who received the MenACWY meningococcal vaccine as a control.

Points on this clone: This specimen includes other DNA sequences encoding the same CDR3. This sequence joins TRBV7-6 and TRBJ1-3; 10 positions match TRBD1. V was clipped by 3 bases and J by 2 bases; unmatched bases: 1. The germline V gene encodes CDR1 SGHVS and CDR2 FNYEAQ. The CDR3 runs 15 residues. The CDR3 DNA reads TGTGCCAGCAGCTTCGGACAGGGGGCTGGAAACACCATATATTTT. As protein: CASSFGQGAGNTIYF. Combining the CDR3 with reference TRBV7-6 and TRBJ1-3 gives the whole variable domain GAGVSQSPRYKVTKRGQDVALRCDPISGHVSLYWYRQALGQGPEFLTYFNYEAQQDKSGLPNDRFSAERPEGSISTLTIQRTEQRDSAMYRCASSFGQGAGNTIYFGEGSWLTVV.

DNA of the CDR3: TGTGCCAGCAGTGGTCCGAAGGCCGGCTACACCTTC. Amino acid sequence: CASSGPKAGYTF. J is TRBJ1-2 and V is TRBV2; D remains ambiguous. Per germline, CDR1 SNHLY and CDR2 FYNNEI. Trimming stripped 4 bases from V and 8 bases from J, with 11 bases between. The CDR3 loop spans 12 amino acids.

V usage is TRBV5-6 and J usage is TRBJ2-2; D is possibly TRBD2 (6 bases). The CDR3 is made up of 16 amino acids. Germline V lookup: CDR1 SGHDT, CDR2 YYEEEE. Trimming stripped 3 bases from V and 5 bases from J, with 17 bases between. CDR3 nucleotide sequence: TGTGCCAGCAGCTCGGGGGAGATACGGGGGACCGGGGAGCTGTTTTTT. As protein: CASSSGEIRGTGELFF.

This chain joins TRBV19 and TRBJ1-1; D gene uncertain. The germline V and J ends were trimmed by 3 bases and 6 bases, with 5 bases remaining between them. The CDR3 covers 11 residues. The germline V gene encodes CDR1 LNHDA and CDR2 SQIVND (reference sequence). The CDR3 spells CASSIFSEAFF. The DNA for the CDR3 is TGTGCCAGTAGTATTTTCTCTGAAGCTTTCTTT.

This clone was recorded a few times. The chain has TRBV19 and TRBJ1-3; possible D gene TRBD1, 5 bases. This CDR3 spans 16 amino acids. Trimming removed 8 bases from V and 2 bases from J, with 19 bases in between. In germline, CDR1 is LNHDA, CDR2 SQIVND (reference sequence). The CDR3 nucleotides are TGTGCCAGTTCCCACTGGGGGGGGGATACTGGAAACACCATATATTTT. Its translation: CASSHWGGDTGNTIYF. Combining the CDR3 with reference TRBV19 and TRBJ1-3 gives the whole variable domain DGGITQSPKYLFRKEGQNVTLSCEQNLNHDAMYWYRQDPGQGLRLIYYSQIVNDFQKGDIAEGYSVSREKKESFPLTVTSAQKNPTAFYLCASSHWGGDTGNTIYFGEGSWLTVV.

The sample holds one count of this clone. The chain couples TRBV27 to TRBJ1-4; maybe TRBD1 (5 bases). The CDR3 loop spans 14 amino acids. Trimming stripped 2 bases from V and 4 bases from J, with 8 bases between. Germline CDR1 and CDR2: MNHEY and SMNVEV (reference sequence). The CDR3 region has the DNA TGTGCCAGCAGTTTAATAGGGGTTAATGAAAAACTGTTTTTT. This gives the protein CASSLIGVNEKLFF.

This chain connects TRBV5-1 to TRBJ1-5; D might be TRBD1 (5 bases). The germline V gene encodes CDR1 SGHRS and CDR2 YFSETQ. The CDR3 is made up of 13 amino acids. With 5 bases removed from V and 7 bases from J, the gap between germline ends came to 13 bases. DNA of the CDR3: TGCGCCAGCAGTATTGGGGCTAGCCAGCCCCAGCATTTT. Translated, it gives CASSIGASQPQHF.

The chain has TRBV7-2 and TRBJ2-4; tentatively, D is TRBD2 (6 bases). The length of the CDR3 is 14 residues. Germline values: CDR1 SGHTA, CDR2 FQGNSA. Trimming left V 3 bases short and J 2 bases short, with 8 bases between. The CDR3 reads CASSLGGTKNIQYF. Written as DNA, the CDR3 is TGTGCCAGCAGCTTGGGGGGAACCAAAAACATTCAGTACTTC.

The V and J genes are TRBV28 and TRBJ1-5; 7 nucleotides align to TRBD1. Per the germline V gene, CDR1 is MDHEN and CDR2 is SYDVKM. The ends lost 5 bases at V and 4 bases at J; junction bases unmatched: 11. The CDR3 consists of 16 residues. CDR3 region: CASSLPTGQANQPQHF. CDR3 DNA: TGTGCCAGCAGTCTTCCGACCGGACAGGCGAATCAGCCCCAGCATTTT.